Listed here are 7 T cell receptor beta chains from one sample, sequenced in a study of Graves' ophthalmopathy and Graves' hyperthyroidism. Amplification targeted the TCR beta CDR3 regions, with RNA transcripts as the source material. The workflow started with a first-round RT-PCR run with HTBI primers and then moved on to a second-round multiplex PCR. TCRdb fed the multiplex PCR reads into MiXCR, producing one record per CDR3 protein. The sample has over a million distinct CDR3 sequences; about 40% are singletons. What was sequenced was peripheral blood or thyroid tissue (not recorded which). The receptor set was obtained from an adult man with Graves' hyperthyroidism.

This clonotype came up a few times. This chain connects TRBV4-2 to TRBJ2-7; the D call may be TRBD1 or TRBD2 (5 bases each). This CDR3 region has 13 residues. Germline V CDR1 and CDR2: LGHNA, YNFKEQ. V dropped 5 bases and J dropped 6 bases, with 14 bases sitting between them. In nucleotides, the CDR3 is TGTGCCAGCAGCAGGGACCCCAGTGGCGAGCAGTACTTC. It specifies CASSRDPSGEQYF.

V usage is TRBV6-6 and J usage is TRBJ2-2, with TRBD1 matching over 9 bases. Germline V gene sequence: CDR1 MNHNY, CDR2 SVGAGI (reference sequence). The CDR3 extends over 15 amino acids. V was pared by 7 bases and J by 5 bases, with 8 bases of the junction left unmatched. The CDR3 region is CASKLDRGGTGELFF. The CDR3 region has the DNA TGTGCCAGCAAATTGGACAGGGGTGGGACCGGGGAGCTGTTTTTT.

This clonotype has a handful of counts. The chain uses TRBV28 and TRBJ1-4; 7 nucleotides line up with TRBD1. Germline V gene lookup returns CDR1 MDHEN and CDR2 SYDVKM. Losses at the gene ends were 4 bases for V and 7 bases for J; bases not matched to a gene: 9. CDR3 length equals 15 residues. In DNA form, the CDR3 reads TGTGCCAGCAGTTCTCCAGGGGGTAGAGGTGAAAAACTGTTTTTT. Encoded protein: CASSSPGGRGEKLFF.

The genes are TRBV5-1 and TRBJ1-1, with D perhaps matching TRBD1 (6 bases). The V gene's germline CDR1 is SGHRS and CDR2 YFSETQ. The CDR3 is made up of 14 amino acids. Deletions cut 7 bases from V and 3 bases from J, with 16 bases between. The CDR3 loop reads CASSRGGRDTEAFF. In DNA form, the CDR3 reads TGCGCCAGCTCCCGAGGGGGGCGAGACACTGAAGCTTTCTTT.

This clonotype has just a few counts. The chain recombines TRBV2 with TRBJ1-1; the D is unclear. Germline lookup yields CDR1 SNHLY and CDR2 FYNNEI. The CDR3 has 12 amino acids. The V end lost 6 bases, the J end lost 8 bases, and 13 bases lay between the germline ends. CDR3 DNA: TGTGCCAGCAGCCCACGGGCGCCCGAAGCTTTCTTT. This sequence encodes CASSPRAPEAFF.

This chain uses TRBV19 with TRBJ1-5; D perhaps matches TRBD1 (5 bases). V was pared by 3 bases and J by 3 bases, with 12 bases between. This CDR3 is 15 amino acids long. CDR1 and CDR2 from the germline V gene are LNHDA and SQIVND (reference sequence). The chain's CDR3 is CASSMALGDNQPQHF. The CDR3 nucleotides read TGTGCCAGTAGTATGGCGTTGGGGGACAATCAGCCCCAGCATTTT.

This chain joins TRBV10-3 and TRBJ1-5; 8 nucleotides align to TRBD1. The CDR3 has 14 residues. From germline, CDR1 is ENHRY and CDR2 SYGVKD. After removal of 9 bases from V and 7 bases from J, the junction contained 11 bases not matched to a gene. CDR3 sequence reads: CAIQGQGLYQPQHF. CDR3 sequence (DNA): TGTGCCATTCAAGGACAGGGTTTATACCAGCCCCAGCATTTT.